Below are 32 T cell receptor beta chains sequenced from a single sample in a study of radiation and T cells in renal cell carcinoma. Time point given: blood 4 weeks post-SBRT, at nephrectomy. Treatment meaning: 15 Gy SBRT to primary tumor, nephrectomy 4 weeks later. Method: immunoSEQ multiplex PCR; TCRdb's copy keeps in-frame clones and lacks some. The data contain under 100,000 clones, 84% of them singletons. Sequenced material: blood, taken from a patient whose treatment included radiotherapy and nephrectomy. These receptors all stem from a man aged 60 to 69 with renal cell carcinoma.

This clone was seen a handful of times. This rearrangement joins TRBV11-2 to TRBJ2-3; no definite D call. The CDR3 consists of 12 residues. Trimming shortened V by 8 bases and J by 3 bases, and 9 bases separated the two germline ends. Germline V gene lookup returns CDR1 SGHAT and CDR2 FQNNGV. CDR3 nucleotides: TGTGCCAGCGCCCGGTGGACAGATACGCAGTATTTT. Its translation is CASARWTDTQYF.

The CDR3 region is CATSSRPGLGYTF. CDR3 DNA sequence: TGTGCCACCAGCAGTCGCCCAGGGCTTGGCTACACCTTC. This chain links TRBV15 with TRBJ1-2, with D possibly TRBD1 on 5 matching bases. The CDR3 length is 13 residues. V was clipped by 3 bases and J by 7 bases, with 12 bases between them. Germline CDR1 reads LNHNV; CDR2 reads YYDKDF (reference sequence).

The V call is TRBV5-4, the J call TRBJ2-1; TRBD1 matches at 7 bases. V dropped 2 bases and J dropped 6; count of bases not matched to a gene: 8. CDR3 size: 15 residues. Germline CDR1 is SGHNT and CDR2 is YYREEE (reference sequence). CDR3 protein: CASSFLGTDGNEQFF. The CDR3, as DNA: TGTGCCAGCAGCTTCCTCGGGACAGACGGCAATGAGCAGTTCTTC. The full variable domain, rest sourced from reference TRBV5-4 and TRBJ2-1, is ETGVTQSPTHLIKTRGQQVTLRCSSQSGHNTVSWYQQALGQGPQFIFQYYREEENGRGNFPPRFSGLQFPNYSSELNVNALELDDSALYLCASSFLGTDGNEQFFGPGTRLTVL.

As to this clone: The same CDR3 can be traced to other DNA sequences in this sample. In nucleotides, the CDR3 is TGCGCCAGCAGCCAAGATCTGGCAGCATCTAACTATGGCTACACCTTC. Amino acid sequence: CASSQDLAASNYGYTF. The gene calls are TRBV4-1 and TRBJ1-2; D not certain. V was cut by 0 bases and J by 0 bases, with 11 bases left in between. Per germline, CDR1 MGHRA and CDR2 YSYEKL. The CDR3 extends over 16 amino acids.

The chain's CDR3 is CASSIIAGVGQPQHF. The CDR3 DNA follows: TGTGCCAGTAGTATAATAGCGGGGGTCGGTCAGCCCCAGCATTTT. This rearrangement joins TRBV19 to TRBJ1-5, with TRBD1 as a possible D gene (5 bases). Germline loops: CDR1 LNHDA, CDR2 SQIVND (reference sequence). There are 15 residues in the CDR3. Trimming cost V 2 bases and J 6 bases, with 14 bases left between them.

The chain links TRBV20-1 to TRBJ2-1, with unresolved D. The V gene lost 6 bases and the J gene lost 14 bases, with 17 bases spanning the gap. CDR1 is DFQATT, CDR2 SNEGSKA, per germline (reference sequence). The CDR3 is 11 residues long. The CDR3 sequence is CSAREKTRKFF. In nucleotides, the CDR3 is TGCAGTGCCCGAGAGAAGACAAGAAAGTTCTTC.

This rearrangement joins TRBV5-6 to TRBJ2-3; no firm D call. The CDR3 covers 15 residues. The germline CDR1 and CDR2 sequences are SGHDT and YYEEEE. Trimming took off 0 bases at V and 1 base at J, with 9 bases between the two ends. The CDR3 coding sequence is TGTGCCAGCAGCTTGGTGGCAGCTGGCACAGATACGCAGTATTTT. It codes for CASSLVAAGTDTQYF. Filled out from reference TRBV5-6 and TRBJ2-3, the complete variable domain reads DAGVTQSPTHLIKTRGQQVTLRCSPKSGHDTVSWYQQALGQGPQFIFQYYEEEERQRGNFPDRFSGHQFPNYSSELNVNALLLGDSALYLCASSLVAAGTDTQYFGPGTRLTVL.

The rearrangement joins TRBV5-1 to TRBJ2-3; a weak D match, TRBD1 (6 bases). The CDR3 consists of 14 residues. Germline-derived CDR1 and CDR2 are SGHRS and YFSETQ. Deletions cut 3 bases from V and 1 base from J, with 9 bases between. CDR3: CASSSRQGTDTQYF. Here the CDR3 DNA reads TGCGCCAGCAGCTCCCGACAGGGCACAGATACGCAGTATTTT.

The chain carries TRBV19 and TRBJ1-4, with D maybe TRBD1 (5 bases). This CDR3 has 15 residues. CDR1 and CDR2 (germline): LNHDA, SQIVND (reference sequence). V gave up 4 bases and J gave up 3 bases, with 12 bases separating them. CDR3 bases: TGTGCCAGTAGTACTTCCAGGGACCCTAATGAAAAACTGTTTTTT. The encoded protein is CASSTSRDPNEKLFF. Variable domain in full (rest from reference TRBV19 and TRBJ1-4): DGGITQSPKYLFRKEGQNVTLSCEQNLNHDAMYWYRQDPGQGLRLIYYSQIVNDFQKGDIAEGYSVSREKKESFPLTVTSAQKNPTAFYLCASSTSRDPNEKLFFGSGTQLSVL.

The chain has TRBV4-2 and TRBJ2-7; 8 bases map to TRBD1. The V segment lost 4 bases and the J segment 1 base; nucleotides outside the gene matches: 6. This CDR3 spans 15 amino acids. CDR1 and CDR2 from the germline V gene are LGHNA and YNFKEQ. As DNA, the CDR3 is TGTGCCAGCAGCCTCGTTACAGGGGGGTCCTACGAGCAGTACTTC. Translated: CASSLVTGGSYEQYF.

This clone was counted only a few times. The V call is TRBV20-1, the J call TRBJ1-1; 8 bases match TRBD1. This CDR3 contains 11 residues. After removal of 6 bases from V and 6 bases from J, the junction contained 3 bases not matched to a gene. Per germline, CDR1 DFQATT and CDR2 SNEGSKA (reference sequence). CDR3 sequence: CSADRGSEAFF. In DNA, the CDR3 is TGCAGTGCAGACAGGGGCTCTGAAGCTTTCTTT.

CDR3 bases: TGTGCCAGCAGGGGAATGACTAATGAAAAACTGTTTTTT. Protein sequence: CASRGMTNEKLFF. This chain links TRBV5-5 with TRBJ1-4; no reliable D call. Trimming took 5 bases from V and 2 from J, leaving 7 bases between them. Germline CDR1 and CDR2: SGHKS and YYEKEE (reference sequence). The CDR3 runs 13 residues.

This clone appeared a single time. This chain joins TRBV30 and TRBJ2-5; TRBD2 matches at 8 bases. J was trimmed by 7 bases and V by 5 bases; bases with no gene match: 18. Per the germline V gene, CDR1 is GTSNPN and CDR2 is SVGIG (reference sequence). This CDR3 contains 16 residues. DNA of the CDR3: TGTGCCTGGGCTATCGCGGGAGGCGCGGCCGGAGGGACCCAGTACTTC. Protein product: CAWAIAGGAAGGTQYF.

This clone was detected only once. The chain is built from TRBV29-1 and TRBJ2-3; no firm D call. This CDR3 has 13 amino acids. The V gene's germline CDR1 is SQVTM and CDR2 ANQGSEA. Trimming stripped 4 bases from V and 0 bases from J, with 8 bases between. This CDR3 reads CSVVLRSTDTQYF. As DNA, the CDR3 is TGCAGCGTTGTGTTGCGGAGCACAGATACGCAGTATTTT.

V gene TRBV7-2 combines with J gene TRBJ2-3, with TRBD1 matching 10 bases. The CDR3 spans 14 residues. The junction had 4 bases not matched to a gene; V was cut back by 5 bases and J by 5 bases. The germline gives CDR1 SGHTA, CDR2 FQGNSA. Here the CDR3 reads CASSPGQGRDTQYF. CDR3 DNA: TGTGCCAGCAGCCCGGGACAGGGGAGAGATACGCAGTATTTT.

The gene calls are TRBV7-2 and TRBJ1-1, with D possibly TRBD1 on 6 matching bases. CDR3 length: 16 residues. Germline V gene sequence: CDR1 SGHTA, CDR2 FQGNSA. The V end lost 6 bases, the J end lost 2 bases, and 19 bases lay between the germline ends. The CDR3 DNA sequence: TGTGCCAGCAGGCCCGGGGGGCCAACCTTTAACACTGAAGCTTTCTTT. Residues: CASRPGGPTFNTEAFF.

By sample fraction, this clone is medium-sized. The V gene is TRBV6-1, the J gene TRBJ1-2, with D possibly being TRBD1 (5 bases). This CDR3 has 13 residues. Germline CDR1 is MNHNS and CDR2 is SASEGT. Deletions cut 2 bases from V and 2 bases from J, with 6 bases between. The CDR3 spells CASSEQGNYGYTF. The CDR3 coding sequence is TGTGCCAGCAGTGAACAGGGAAACTATGGCTACACCTTC.

This clone occurred once. The chain links TRBV7-2 to TRBJ1-4; D is unresolved. Germline lookup yields CDR1 SGHTA and CDR2 FQGNSA. The ends were cut back, 0 bases at V and 4 bases at J, with 9 bases in the middle. CDR3 size: 15 residues. In DNA form, the CDR3 reads TGTGCCAGCAGCTTAGCGTCCCGGAATAATGAAAAACTGTTTTTT. As protein: CASSLASRNNEKLFF.

J is TRBJ2-7 and V is TRBV29-1; D is unresolved. The CDR3 covers 11 residues. Germline V lookup: CDR1 SQVTM, CDR2 ANQGSEA. V was clipped by 3 bases and J by 5 bases, with 8 bases between them. The chain's CDR3 is CSVDWADEQYF. CDR3 DNA: TGCAGCGTTGATTGGGCAGACGAGCAGTACTTC.

The genes are TRBV5-6 and TRBJ2-3; tentatively, D is TRBD1 (6 bases). The V end was cut by 9 bases, the J end by 2 bases, with 13 bases between. The CDR3 runs 13 residues. Germline loops: CDR1 SGHDT, CDR2 YYEEEE. The CDR3 DNA is TGTGCCACTACTCGGACAGCCACAGATACGCAGTATTTT. It is translated as CATTRTATDTQYF.

In its sample, this clone was seen once. The gene calls are TRBV7-9 and TRBJ1-4; maybe TRBD1 (5 bases). Deletions cut 2 bases from V and 5 bases from J, with 18 bases between. The germline V gene has CDR1 SEHNR and CDR2 FQNEAQ (reference sequence). The CDR3 length is 17 residues. The CDR3 DNA reads as TGTGCCAGCAGCTTACCGCGACCCGGGACGGGGAATGAAAAACTGTTTTTT. It codes for CASSLPRPGTGNEKLFF.

This clone was picked up one time. The chain's CDR3 is CASSLPPHQETQYF. DNA for the CDR3: TGTGCCAGCAGCTTGCCACCGCACCAAGAGACCCAGTACTTC. The V and J genes are TRBV5-6 and TRBJ2-5; D is ambiguous. Germline V gives CDR1 SGHDT, CDR2 YYEEEE. The CDR3 spans 14 residues. Trimming took off 1 base at V and 0 bases at J, with 7 bases between the two ends.

CDR3 bases: TGTGCCAGTAGTGAAAGGAGGGCTGGGTATGGCTACACCTTC. Translation: CASSERRAGYGYTF. V is TRBV19 and J is TRBJ1-2; D remains ambiguous. Germline CDR1 and CDR2: LNHDA and SQIVND (reference sequence). With 5 bases removed from V and 5 bases from J, the gap between germline ends came to 15 bases. This CDR3 spans 14 amino acids.

V usage is TRBV27 and J usage is TRBJ2-1, with 9 bases aligning to TRBD1. CDR1 is MNHEY and CDR2 is SMNVEV in the germline V gene (reference sequence). J gave up 9 bases and V 5 bases, and 11 bases lay outside the gene matches. This CDR3 contains 15 residues. The chain's CDR3 is CASSPNSGQGAEQFF. In nucleotides, the CDR3 is TGTGCCAGCAGTCCGAATTCGGGACAGGGTGCTGAGCAGTTCTTC.

The V gene is TRBV6-5, the J gene TRBJ2-3, with D possibly TRBD2 on 6 matching bases. This CDR3 is 15 amino acids long. V gave up 4 bases and J gave up 4 bases, with 15 bases separating them. Germline CDR1 is MNHEY and CDR2 is SVGAGI. In DNA, the CDR3 is TGTGCCAGCAGTTCACGCGGGACTTTCCCAGATACGCAGTATTTT. Protein: CASSSRGTFPDTQYF.

Relative to its sample, this clone is medium-sized. The V call is TRBV19, the J call TRBJ2-5, with D perhaps matching TRBD2 (5 bases). Trimming pared 6 bases from V and 2 bases from J, leaving 16 bases between. The germline gives CDR1 LNHDA, CDR2 SQIVND (reference sequence). The CDR3 length is 15 residues. CDR3 region: CASSGRATQQETQYF. The CDR3 nucleotides are TGTGCCAGTAGCGGGCGGGCTACACAACAAGAGACCCAGTACTTC.

This clone is termed large (0.1 to 1%). This chain joins TRBV7-3 and TRBJ2-7; 7 nucleotides match TRBD2. The CDR3 loop spans 14 amino acids. V was pared by 5 bases and J by 4 bases, with 8 bases of the junction left unmatched. Germline loops: CDR1 SGHTA, CDR2 FQGTGA. DNA for the CDR3: TGTGCCAGCAGCCCCATGGGGGGGGAGTACGAGCAGTACTTC. Protein sequence: CASSPMGGEYEQYF.

The J gene is TRBJ2-7, the V gene TRBV7-2; 15 positions agree with TRBD2. J was trimmed by 4 bases and V by 6 bases; bases with no gene match: 13. Germline V gene sequence: CDR1 SGHTA, CDR2 FQGNSA. This CDR3 comprises 18 residues. CDR3 coding DNA: TGTGCCAGCAGTCCAGTGGGGGGACTAGCGGGAGGTAGATACGAGCAGTACTTC. Translating it yields CASSPVGGLAGGRYEQYF.

This clone was recorded a few times. Other nucleotide sequences in the sample specify the same CDR3. The rearrangement joins TRBV10-1 to TRBJ1-1, with D possibly being TRBD1 (6 bases). Germline V gives CDR1 WNHNN, CDR2 SYGVQD (reference sequence). This CDR3 has 13 amino acids. V lost 3 bases and J lost 1, with 6 bases in between. The CDR3 region has the DNA TGCGCCAGCAGTGAACAGGGGAACACTGAAGCTTTCTTT. It is translated as CASSEQGNTEAFF.

This chain links TRBV10-1 with TRBJ2-7, with 9 nucleotides matching TRBD2. Germline loops: CDR1 WNHNN, CDR2 SYGVQD (reference sequence). V shed 4 bases and J 5 bases; nucleotides not matched to a gene: 15. There are 17 residues in the CDR3. In nucleotides, the CDR3 is TGCGCCAGCAGTGTCCCTCTTATAGCGGGAGTATTCAACGAGCAGTACTTC. Translating it yields CASSVPLIAGVFNEQYF.

V and J are TRBV5-5 and TRBJ1-2; TRBD1 matches at 7 bases. Germline loops: CDR1 SGHKS, CDR2 YYEKEE (reference sequence). The junction had 9 bases not matched to a gene; V was cut back by 0 bases and J by 4 bases. The CDR3 consists of 16 residues. CDR3 bases: TGTGCCAGCAGCTTGGACAGGGGTCCTATGGGCTATGGCTACACCTTC. It codes for CASSLDRGPMGYGYTF.

The rearrangement uses TRBV7-8 and TRBJ2-1, with unresolved D. The CDR3 contains 11 residues. V dropped 5 bases and J dropped 7 bases, with 6 bases sitting between them. Germline lookup yields CDR1 SGHVS and CDR2 FQNEAQ. The CDR3 region has the DNA TGTGCCAGCAGCCTACTGAATGAGCAGTTCTTC. Translating gives CASSLLNEQFF.